This T cell receptor beta chain came from a study of blood T cell repertoires in COVID-19. Whole-study context: COVID-19 samples from acute and convalescent phases originated in the United States, Italy and Spain. T cells, B-cell-depleted T cells, or PBMCs supplied cDNA or gDNA.

Authors' analysis steps: Researchers report that nucleated cell counts were estimated from reference gene primer amplification. This table comes from immunoSEQ multiplex PCR, and its TCRdb copy is limited to in-frame clones, with some not included. Clone size and V and J calls were adopted from that table, with D and trimming inferred from the DNA. The sample records 140,000 or so clones, roughly three quarters being singletons. J was trimmed by 5 bases and V by 7 bases; bases with no gene match: 8. The CDR3 is made up of 14 amino acids. The germline V gene encodes CDR1 MNHEY and CDR2 SMNVEV (reference sequence).

The sequence was collected from an older woman with acute or convalescent COVID-19. The chain has TRBV27 and TRBJ2-3, with 8 bases aligning to TRBD1. Sequencing was performed on peripheral blood. The CDR3 coding sequence is TGTGCCAGCAAGTCAGGGGGCTCGGGAGATACGCAGTATTTT. Amino acid sequence: CASKSGGSGDTQYF.